The TCR beta chain described here comes from a study of blood T cell repertoires in COVID-19. The CDR3 totals 17 residues. CDR1 is SGHRS and CDR2 is YFSETQ in the germline V gene. V was shortened by 0 bases and J by 2 bases, with 15 bases between the two germline ends. Assay: immunoSEQ multiplex PCR; the TCRdb copy retains only in-frame clones and omits some. The data hold approximately 260,000 clones, with approximately 82% observed a single time. The sequenced material came from peripheral blood. This sequence originates from a woman older than 75 with active or convalescent COVID-19. The V call is TRBV5-1, the J call TRBJ2-1; weak D call: TRBD2 (6 bases). The CDR3 sequence: CASSLALDSGAYNEQFF. The CDR3 nucleotides read TGCGCCAGCAGCTTGGCCCTCGATAGCGGCGCCTACAATGAGCAGTTCTTC.